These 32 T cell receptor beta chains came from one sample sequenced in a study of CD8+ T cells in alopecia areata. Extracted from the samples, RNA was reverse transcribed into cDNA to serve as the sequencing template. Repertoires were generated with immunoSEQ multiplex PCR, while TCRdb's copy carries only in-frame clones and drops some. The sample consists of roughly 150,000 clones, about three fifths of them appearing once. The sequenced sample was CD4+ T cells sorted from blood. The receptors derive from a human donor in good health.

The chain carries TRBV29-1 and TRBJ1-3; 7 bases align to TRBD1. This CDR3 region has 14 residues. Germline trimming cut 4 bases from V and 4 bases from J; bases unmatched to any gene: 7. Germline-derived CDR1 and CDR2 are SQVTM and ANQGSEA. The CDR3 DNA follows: TGCAGCGTTGGGGACAGAGAATACGGAAACACCATATATTTT. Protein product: CSVGDREYGNTIYF.

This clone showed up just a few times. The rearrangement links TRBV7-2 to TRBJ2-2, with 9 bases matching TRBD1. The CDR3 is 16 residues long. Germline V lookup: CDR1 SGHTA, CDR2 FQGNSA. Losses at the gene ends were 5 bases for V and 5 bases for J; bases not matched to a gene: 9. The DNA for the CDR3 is TGTGCCAGCAGCCCCCATTCCGGGACAGGGACCGGGGAGCTGTTTTTT. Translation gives CASSPHSGTGTGELFF.

CDR3 loop: CASSAPTDRSSYEQYF. Here the CDR3 DNA reads TGTGCCAGCAGCGCCCCTACGGACAGGAGCTCCTACGAGCAGTACTTC. The rearrangement links TRBV13 to TRBJ2-7, with 7 bases identical to TRBD1. From germline, CDR1 is PRHDT and CDR2 FYEKMQ (reference sequence). With V trimmed by 5 bases and J by 0 bases, 10 bases remained unmatched. The CDR3 extends over 16 amino acids.

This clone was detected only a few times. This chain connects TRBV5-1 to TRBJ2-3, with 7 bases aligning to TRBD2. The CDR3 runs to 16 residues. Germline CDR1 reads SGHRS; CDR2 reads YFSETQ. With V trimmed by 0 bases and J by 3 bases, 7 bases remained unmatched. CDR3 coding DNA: TGCGCCAGCAGCTTGGCGGGGGGTAGAGTGACAGATACGCAGTATTTT. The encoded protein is CASSLAGGRVTDTQYF.

The DNA for the CDR3 is TGTGCCAGCAGCTCAACGGCGTTGGACAGCCAAGAGACCCAGTACTTC. It yields the protein CASSSTALDSQETQYF. This chain uses TRBV7-8 with TRBJ2-5; D might be TRBD1 (6 bases). Trimming shortened V by 4 bases and J by 1 base, and 16 bases separated the two germline ends. Germline V gives CDR1 SGHVS, CDR2 FQNEAQ. The CDR3 loop spans 16 amino acids.

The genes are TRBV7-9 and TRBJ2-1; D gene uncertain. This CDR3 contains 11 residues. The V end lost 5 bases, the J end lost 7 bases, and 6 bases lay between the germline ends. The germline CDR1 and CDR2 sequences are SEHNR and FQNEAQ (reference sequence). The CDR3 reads CASSPSNEQFF. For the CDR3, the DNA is TGTGCCAGCAGCCCGTCAAATGAGCAGTTCTTC.

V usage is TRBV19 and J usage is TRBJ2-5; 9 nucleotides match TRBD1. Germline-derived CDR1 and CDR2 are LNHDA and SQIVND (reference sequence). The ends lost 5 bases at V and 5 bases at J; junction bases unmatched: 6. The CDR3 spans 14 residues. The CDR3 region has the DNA TGTGCCAGTAGTGACCACGGGACAGGGGAGACCCAGTACTTC. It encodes CASSDHGTGETQYF.

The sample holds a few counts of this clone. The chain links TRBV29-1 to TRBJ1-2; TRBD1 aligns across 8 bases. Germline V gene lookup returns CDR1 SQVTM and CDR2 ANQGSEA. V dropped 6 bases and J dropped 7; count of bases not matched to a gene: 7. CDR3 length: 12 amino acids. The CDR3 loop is CSVTGQGSGYTF. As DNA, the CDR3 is TGCAGCGTCACCGGACAGGGCAGTGGCTACACCTTC.

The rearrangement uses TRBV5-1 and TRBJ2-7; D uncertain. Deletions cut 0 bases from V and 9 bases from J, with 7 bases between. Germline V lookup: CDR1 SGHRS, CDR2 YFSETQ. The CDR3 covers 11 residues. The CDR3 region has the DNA TGCGCCAGCAGCTTGGAGCAGACGCAGTACTTC. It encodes CASSLEQTQYF.

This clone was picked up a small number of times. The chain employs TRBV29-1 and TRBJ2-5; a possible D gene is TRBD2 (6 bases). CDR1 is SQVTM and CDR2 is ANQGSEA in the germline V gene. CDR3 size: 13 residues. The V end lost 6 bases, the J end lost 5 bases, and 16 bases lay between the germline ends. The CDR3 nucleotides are TGCAGCGTCGAGAGAGTCCGGGGGGAGACCCAGTACTTC. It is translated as CSVERVRGETQYF.

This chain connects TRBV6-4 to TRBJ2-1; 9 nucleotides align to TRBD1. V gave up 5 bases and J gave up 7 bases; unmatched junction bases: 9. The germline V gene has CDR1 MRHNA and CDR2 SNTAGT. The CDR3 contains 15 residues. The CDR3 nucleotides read TGTGCCAGCAGTAAGGGACAGGGAAAGACGAATGAGCAGTTCTTC. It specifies CASSKGQGKTNEQFF.

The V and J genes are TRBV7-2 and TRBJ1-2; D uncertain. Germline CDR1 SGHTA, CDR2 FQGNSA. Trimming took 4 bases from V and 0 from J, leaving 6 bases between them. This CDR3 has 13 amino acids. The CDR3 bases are TGTGCCAGCAGCTCTCGAGCTAACTATGGCTACACCTTC. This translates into CASSSRANYGYTF.

CDR3 nucleotides: TGTGCCAGCAGCTCCCGGGACAGGGACCACGAGCAGTACTTC. This gives the protein CASSSRDRDHEQYF. The chain has TRBV11-1 and TRBJ2-7; the match to TRBD1 covers 9 bases. CDR1 and CDR2 from the germline V gene are SGHAT and FQDESV (reference sequence). The CDR3 is 14 amino acids. Trimming at V came to 4 bases and at J to 5 bases, leaving 6 bases not matched to a gene.

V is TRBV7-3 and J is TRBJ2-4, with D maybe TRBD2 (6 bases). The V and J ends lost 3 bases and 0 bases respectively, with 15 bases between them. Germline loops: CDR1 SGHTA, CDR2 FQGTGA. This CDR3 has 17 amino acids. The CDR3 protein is CASSLIAGMGAKNIQYF. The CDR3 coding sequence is TGTGCCAGCAGCTTGATCGCGGGAATGGGAGCCAAAAACATTCAGTACTTC. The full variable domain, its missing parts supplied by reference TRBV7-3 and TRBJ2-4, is GAGVSQTPSNKVTEKGKYVELRCDPISGHTALYWYRQSLGQGPEFLIYFQGTGAADDSGLPNDRFFAVRPEGSVSTLKIQRTERGDSAVYLCASSLIAGMGAKNIQYFGAGTRLSVL.

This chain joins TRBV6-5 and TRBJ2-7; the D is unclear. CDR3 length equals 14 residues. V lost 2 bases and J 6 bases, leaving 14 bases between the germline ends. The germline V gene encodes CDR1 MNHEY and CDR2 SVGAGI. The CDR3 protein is CASSYRARPLEQYF. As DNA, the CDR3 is TGTGCCAGCAGTTACAGGGCACGTCCCCTCGAGCAGTACTTC.

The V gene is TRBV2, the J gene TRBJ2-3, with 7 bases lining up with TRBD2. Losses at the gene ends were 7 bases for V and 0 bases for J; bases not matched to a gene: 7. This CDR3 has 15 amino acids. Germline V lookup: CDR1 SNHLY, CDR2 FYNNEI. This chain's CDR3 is CASNIGGGSTDTQYF. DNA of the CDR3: TGTGCCAGCAACATCGGCGGGGGAAGCACAGATACGCAGTATTTT.

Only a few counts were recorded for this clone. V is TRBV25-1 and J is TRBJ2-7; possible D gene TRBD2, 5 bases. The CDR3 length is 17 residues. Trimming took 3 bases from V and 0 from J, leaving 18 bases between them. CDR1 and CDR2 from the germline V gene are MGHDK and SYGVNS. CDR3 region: CASSESLNSEISYEQYF. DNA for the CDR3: TGTGCCAGCAGTGAGTCGTTGAATAGCGAGATCTCCTACGAGCAGTACTTC.

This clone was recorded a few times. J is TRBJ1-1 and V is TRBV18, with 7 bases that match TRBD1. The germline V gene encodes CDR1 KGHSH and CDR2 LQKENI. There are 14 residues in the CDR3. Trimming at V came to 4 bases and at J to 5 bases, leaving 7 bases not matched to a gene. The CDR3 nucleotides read TGTGCCAGCTCACTACAGGGGTTGGGGACTGAAGCTTTCTTT. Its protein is CASSLQGLGTEAFF.

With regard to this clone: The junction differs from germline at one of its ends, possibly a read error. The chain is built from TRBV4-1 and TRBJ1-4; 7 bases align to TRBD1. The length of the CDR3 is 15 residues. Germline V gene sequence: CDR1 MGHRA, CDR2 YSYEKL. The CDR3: CASTQPDRDNEKLFF. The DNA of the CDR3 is TGCGCCAGCACCCAACCCGACAGGGATAATGAAAAACTGTTTTTT.

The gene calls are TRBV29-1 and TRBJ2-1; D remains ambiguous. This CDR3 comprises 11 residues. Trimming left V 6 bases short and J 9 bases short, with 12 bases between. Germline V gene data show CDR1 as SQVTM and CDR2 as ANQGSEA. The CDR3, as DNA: TGCAGCGTGAAACCTAGAGTTGAGCAGTTCTTC. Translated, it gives CSVKPRVEQFF.

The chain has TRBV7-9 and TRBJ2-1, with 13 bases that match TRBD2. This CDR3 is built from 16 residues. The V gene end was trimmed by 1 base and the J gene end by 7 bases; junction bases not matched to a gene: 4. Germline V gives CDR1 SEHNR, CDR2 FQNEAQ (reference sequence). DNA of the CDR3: TGTGCCAGCAGCTTAGGAGGGACTAGCGGGACAAATGAGCAGTTCTTC. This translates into CASSLGGTSGTNEQFF.

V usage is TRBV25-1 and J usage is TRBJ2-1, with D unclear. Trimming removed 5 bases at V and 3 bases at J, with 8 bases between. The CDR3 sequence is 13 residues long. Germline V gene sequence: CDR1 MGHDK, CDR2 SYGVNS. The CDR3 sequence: CASSHPNYNEQFF. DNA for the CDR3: TGTGCCAGCAGTCACCCAAACTACAATGAGCAGTTCTTC.

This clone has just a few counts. The CDR3 sequence is CASSSGQTANYGYTF. The CDR3 nucleotides read TGTGCCAGCAGCTCTGGACAGACTGCTAACTATGGCTACACCTTC. The chain employs TRBV5-4 and TRBJ1-2; tentative D call: TRBD1 (6 bases). The CDR3 is made up of 15 amino acids. The V gene's germline CDR1 is SGHNT and CDR2 YYREEE (reference sequence). The germline V and J ends were trimmed by 3 bases and 0 bases, with 12 bases remaining between them.

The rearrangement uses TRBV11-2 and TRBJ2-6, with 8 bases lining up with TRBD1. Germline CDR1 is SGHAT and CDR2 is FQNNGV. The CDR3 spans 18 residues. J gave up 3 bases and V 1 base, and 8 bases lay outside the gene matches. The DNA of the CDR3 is TGTGCCAGCAGCTTAGGCCCCGGACAGGGCCTTGGGGCCAACGTCCTGACTTTC. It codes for CASSLGPGQGLGANVLTF.

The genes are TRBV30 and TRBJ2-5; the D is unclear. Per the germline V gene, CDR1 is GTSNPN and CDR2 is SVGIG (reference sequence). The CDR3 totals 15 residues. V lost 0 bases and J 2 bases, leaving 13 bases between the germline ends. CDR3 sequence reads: CAWSVQAGLQETQYF. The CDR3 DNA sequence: TGTGCCTGGAGTGTACAAGCCGGCCTACAAGAGACCCAGTACTTC. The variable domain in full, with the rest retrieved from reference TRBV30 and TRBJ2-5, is SQTIHQWPATLVQPVGSPLSLECTVEGTSNPNLYWYRQAAGRGLQLLFYSVGIGQISSEVPQNLSASRPQDRQFILSSKKLLLSDSGFYLCAWSVQAGLQETQYFGPGTRLLVL.

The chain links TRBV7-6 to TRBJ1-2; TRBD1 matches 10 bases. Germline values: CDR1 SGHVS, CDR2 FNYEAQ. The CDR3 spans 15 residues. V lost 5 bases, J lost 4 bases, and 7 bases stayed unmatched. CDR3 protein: CASSPTTGGGYGYTF. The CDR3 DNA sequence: TGTGCCAGCAGCCCGACGACAGGGGGCGGCTATGGCTACACCTTC.

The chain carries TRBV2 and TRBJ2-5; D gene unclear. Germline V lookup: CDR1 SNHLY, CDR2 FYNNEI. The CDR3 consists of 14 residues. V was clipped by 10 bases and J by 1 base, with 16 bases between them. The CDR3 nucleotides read TGTGCCAACCGCCGCGATGGGGTCCAAGAGACCCAGTACTTC. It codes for CANRRDGVQETQYF.

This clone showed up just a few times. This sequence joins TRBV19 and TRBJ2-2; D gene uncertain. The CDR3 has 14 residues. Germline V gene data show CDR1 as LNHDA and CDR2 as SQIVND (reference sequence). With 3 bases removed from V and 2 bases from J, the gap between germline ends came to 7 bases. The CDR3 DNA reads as TGTGCCAGTAGTATCTCAGTAAACACCGGGGAGCTGTTTTTT. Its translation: CASSISVNTGELFF.

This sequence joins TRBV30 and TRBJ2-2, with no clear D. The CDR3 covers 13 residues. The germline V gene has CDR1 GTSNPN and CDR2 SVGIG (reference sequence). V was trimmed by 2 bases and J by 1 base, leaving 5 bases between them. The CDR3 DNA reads TGTGCCTGGAGTAACCAGAACACCGGGGAGCTGTTTTTT. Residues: CAWSNQNTGELFF.

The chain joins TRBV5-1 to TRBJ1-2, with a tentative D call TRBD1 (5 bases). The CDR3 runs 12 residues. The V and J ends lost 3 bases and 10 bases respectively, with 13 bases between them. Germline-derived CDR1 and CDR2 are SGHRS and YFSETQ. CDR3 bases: TGCGCCAGCAGCTCGGAACAGGTATCCTACACCTTC. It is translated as CASSSEQVSYTF.

CDR3 nucleotide sequence: TGTGCCAGCAGCCTCGAGTCGTGGGGGACCCAGTACTTC. Its translation is CASSLESWGTQYF. The chain combines TRBV7-9 with TRBJ2-5, with D unresolved. The CDR3 extends over 13 amino acids. Per the germline V gene, CDR1 is SEHNR and CDR2 is FQNEAQ (reference sequence). Trimming pared 5 bases from V and 7 bases from J, leaving 14 bases between.

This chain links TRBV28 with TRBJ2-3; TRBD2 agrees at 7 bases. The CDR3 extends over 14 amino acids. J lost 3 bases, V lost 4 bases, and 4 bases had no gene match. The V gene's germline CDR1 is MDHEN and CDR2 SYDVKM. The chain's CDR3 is CASSSPGRTDTQYF. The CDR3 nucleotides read TGTGCCAGCAGTTCACCCGGGAGGACAGATACGCAGTATTTT.